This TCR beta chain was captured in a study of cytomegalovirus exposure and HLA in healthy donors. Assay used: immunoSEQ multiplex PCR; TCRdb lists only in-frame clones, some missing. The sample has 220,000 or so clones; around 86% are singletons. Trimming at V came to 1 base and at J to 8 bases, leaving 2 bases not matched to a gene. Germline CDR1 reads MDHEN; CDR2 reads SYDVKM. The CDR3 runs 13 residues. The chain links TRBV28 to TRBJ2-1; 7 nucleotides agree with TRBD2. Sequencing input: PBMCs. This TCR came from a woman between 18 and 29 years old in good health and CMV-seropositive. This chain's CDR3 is CASSLLAGDEQFF. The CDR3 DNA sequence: TGTGCCAGCAGTTTATTAGCGGGCGATGAGCAGTTCTTC.